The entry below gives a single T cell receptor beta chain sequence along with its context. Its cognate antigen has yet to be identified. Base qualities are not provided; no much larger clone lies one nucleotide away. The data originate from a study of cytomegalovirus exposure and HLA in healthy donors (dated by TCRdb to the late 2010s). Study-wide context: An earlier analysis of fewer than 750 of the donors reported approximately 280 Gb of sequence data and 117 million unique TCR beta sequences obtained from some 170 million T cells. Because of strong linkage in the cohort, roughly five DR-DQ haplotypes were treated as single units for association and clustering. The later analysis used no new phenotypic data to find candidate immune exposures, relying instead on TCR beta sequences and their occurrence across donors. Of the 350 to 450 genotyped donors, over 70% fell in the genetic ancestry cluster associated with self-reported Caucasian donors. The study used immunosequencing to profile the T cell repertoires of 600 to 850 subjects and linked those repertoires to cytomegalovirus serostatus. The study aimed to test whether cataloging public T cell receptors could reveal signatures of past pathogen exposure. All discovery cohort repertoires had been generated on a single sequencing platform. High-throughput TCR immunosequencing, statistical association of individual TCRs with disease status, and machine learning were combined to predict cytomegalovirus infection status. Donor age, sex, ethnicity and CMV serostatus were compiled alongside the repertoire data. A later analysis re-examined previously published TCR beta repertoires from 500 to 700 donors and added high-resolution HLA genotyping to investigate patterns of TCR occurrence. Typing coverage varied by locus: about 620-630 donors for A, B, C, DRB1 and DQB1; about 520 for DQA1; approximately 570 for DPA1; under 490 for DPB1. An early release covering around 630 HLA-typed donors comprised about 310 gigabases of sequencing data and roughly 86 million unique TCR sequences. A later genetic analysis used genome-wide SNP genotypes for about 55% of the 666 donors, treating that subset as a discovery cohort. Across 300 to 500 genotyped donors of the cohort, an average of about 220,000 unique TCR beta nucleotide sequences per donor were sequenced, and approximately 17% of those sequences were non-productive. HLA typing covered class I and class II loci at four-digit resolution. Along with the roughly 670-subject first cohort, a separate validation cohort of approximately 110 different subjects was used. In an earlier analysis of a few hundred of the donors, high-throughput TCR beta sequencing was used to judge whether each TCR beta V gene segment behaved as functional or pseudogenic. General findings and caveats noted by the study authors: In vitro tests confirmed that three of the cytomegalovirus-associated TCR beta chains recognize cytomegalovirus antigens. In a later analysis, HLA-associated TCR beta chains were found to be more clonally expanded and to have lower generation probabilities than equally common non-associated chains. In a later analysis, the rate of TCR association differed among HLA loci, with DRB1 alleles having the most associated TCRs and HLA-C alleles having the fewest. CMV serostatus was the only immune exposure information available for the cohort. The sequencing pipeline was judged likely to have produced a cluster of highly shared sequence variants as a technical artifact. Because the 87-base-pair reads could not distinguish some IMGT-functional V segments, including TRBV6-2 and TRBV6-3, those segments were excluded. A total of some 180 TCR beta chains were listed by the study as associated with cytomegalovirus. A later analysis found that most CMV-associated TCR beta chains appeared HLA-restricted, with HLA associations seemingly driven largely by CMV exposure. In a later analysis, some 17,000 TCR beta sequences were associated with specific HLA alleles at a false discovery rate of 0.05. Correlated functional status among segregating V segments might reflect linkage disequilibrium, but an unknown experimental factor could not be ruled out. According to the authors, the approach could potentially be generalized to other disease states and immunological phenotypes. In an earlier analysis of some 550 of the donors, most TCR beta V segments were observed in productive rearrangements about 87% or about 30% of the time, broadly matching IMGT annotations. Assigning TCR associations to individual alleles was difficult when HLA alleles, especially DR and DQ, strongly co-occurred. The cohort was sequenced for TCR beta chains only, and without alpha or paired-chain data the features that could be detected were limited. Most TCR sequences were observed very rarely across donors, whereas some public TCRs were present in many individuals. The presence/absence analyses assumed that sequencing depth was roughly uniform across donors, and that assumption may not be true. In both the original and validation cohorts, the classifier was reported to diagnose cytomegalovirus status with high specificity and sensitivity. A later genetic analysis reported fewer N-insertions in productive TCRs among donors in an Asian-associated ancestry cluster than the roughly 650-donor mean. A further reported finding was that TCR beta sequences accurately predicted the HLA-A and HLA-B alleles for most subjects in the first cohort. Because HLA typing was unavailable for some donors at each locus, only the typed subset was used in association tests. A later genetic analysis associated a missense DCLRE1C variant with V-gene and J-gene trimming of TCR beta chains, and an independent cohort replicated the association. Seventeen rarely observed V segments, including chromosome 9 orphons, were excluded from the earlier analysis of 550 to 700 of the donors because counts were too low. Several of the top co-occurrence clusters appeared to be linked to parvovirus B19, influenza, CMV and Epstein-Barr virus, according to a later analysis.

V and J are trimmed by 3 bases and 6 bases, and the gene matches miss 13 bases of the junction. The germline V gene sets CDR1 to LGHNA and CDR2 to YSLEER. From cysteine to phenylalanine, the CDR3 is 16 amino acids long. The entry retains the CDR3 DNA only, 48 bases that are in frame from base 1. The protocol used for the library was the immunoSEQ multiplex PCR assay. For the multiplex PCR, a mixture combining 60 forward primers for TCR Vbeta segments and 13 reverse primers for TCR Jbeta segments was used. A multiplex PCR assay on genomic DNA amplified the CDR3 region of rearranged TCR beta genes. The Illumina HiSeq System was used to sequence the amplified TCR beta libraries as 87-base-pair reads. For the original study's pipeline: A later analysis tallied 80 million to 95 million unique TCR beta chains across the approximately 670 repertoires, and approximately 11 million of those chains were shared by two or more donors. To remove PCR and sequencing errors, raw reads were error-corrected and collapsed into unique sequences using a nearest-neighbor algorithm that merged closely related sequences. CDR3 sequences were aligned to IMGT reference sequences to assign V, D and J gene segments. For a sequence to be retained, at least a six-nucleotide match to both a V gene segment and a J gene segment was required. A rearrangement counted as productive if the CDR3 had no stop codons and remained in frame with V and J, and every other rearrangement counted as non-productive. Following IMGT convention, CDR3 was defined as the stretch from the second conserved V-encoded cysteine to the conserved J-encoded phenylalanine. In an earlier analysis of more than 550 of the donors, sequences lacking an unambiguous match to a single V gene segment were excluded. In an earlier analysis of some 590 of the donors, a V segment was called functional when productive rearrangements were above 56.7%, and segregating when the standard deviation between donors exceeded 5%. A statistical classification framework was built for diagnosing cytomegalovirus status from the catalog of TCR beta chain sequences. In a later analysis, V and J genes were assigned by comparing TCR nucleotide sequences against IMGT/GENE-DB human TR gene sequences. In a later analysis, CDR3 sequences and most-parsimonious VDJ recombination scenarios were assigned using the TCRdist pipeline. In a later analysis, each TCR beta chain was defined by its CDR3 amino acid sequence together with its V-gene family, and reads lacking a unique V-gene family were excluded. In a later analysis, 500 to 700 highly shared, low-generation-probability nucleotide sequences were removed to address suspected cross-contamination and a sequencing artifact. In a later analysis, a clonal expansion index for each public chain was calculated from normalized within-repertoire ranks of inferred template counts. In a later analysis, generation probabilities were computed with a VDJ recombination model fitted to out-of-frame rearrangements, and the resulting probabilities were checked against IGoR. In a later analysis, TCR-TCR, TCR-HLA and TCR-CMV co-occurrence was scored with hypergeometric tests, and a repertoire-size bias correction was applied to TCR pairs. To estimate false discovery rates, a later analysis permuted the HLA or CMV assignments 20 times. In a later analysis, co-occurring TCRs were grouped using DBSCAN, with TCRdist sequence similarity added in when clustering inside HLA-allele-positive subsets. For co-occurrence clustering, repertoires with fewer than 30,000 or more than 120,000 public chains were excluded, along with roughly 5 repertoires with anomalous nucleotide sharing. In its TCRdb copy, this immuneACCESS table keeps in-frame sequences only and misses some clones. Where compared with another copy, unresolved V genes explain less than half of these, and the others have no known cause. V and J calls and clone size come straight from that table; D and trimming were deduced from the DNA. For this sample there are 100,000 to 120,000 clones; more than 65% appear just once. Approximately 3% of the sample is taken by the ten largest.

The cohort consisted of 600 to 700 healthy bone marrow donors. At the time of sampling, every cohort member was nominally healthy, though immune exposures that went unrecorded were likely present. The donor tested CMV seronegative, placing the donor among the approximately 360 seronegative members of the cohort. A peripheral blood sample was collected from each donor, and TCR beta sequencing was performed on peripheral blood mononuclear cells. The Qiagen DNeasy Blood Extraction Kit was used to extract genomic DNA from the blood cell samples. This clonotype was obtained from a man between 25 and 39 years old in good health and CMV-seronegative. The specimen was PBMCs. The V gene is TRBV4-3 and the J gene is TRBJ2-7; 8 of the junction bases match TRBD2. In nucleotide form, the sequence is TGCGCCAGCAGCCAGGGGGTTGGACTAGCTTCTTCCGAGCAGTACTTC. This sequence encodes CASSQGVGLASSEQYF.